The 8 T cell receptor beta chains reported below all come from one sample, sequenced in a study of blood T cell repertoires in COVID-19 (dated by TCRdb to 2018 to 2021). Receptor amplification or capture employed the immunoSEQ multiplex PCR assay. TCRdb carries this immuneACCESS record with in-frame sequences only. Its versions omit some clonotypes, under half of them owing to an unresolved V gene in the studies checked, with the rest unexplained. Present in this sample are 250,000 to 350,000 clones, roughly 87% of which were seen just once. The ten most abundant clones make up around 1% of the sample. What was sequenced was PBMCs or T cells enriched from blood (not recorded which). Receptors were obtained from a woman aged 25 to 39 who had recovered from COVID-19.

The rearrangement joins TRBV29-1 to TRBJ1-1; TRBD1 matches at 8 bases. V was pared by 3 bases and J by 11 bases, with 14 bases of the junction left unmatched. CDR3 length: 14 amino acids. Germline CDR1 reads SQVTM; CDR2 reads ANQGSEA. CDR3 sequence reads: CSVDSRTGSREAFF. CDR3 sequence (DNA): TGCAGCGTTGATTCCCGGACAGGGTCAAGGGAGGCTTTCTTT.

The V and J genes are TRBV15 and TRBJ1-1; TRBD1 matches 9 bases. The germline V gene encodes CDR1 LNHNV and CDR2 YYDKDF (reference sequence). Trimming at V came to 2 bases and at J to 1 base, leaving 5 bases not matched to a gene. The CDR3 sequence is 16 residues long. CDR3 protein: CATSRTDRGENTEAFF. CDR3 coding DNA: TGTGCCACCAGCAGAACCGACAGGGGGGAGAACACTGAAGCTTTCTTT.

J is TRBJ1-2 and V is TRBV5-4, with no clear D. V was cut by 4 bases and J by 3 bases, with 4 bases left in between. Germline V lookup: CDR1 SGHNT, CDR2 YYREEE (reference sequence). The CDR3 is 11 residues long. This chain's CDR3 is CASSLHYGYTF. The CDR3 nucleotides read TGTGCCAGCAGCCTTCACTATGGCTACACCTTC. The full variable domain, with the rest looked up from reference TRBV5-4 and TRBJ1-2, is ETGVTQSPTHLIKTRGQQVTLRCSSQSGHNTVSWYQQALGQGPQFIFQYYREEENGRGNFPPRFSGLQFPNYSSELNVNALELDDSALYLCASSLHYGYTFGSGTRLTVV.

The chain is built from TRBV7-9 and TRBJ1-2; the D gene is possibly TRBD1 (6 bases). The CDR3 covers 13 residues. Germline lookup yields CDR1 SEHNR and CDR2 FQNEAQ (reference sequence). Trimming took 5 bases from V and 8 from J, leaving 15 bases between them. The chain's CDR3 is CASSPGGADGYTF. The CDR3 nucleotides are TGTGCCAGCAGCCCGGGGGGGGCGGACGGCTACACCTTC.

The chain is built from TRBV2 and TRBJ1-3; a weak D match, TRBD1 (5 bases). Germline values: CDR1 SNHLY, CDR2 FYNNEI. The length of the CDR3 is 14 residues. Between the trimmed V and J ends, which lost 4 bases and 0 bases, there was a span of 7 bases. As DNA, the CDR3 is TGTGCCAGCAGTGGGACATACTCTGGAAACACCATATATTTT. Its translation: CASSGTYSGNTIYF.

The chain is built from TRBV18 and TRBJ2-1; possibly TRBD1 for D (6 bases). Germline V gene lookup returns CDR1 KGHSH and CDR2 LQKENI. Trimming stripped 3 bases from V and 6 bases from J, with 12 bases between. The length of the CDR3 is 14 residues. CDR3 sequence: CASSPRTGPNEQFF. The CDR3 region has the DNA TGTGCCAGCTCACCGCGAACAGGGCCCAATGAGCAGTTCTTC.

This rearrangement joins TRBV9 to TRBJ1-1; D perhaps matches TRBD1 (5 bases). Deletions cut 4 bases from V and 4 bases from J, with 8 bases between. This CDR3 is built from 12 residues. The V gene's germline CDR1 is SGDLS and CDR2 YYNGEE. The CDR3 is CASSNQGTEAFF. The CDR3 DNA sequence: TGTGCCAGCAGCAATCAGGGCACTGAAGCTTTCTTT.

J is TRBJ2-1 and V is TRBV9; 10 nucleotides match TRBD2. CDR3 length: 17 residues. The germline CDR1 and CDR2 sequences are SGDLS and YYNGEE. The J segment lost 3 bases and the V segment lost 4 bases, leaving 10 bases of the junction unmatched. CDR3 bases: TGTGCCAGCAGCCCCCGCGGACTAGCGGAATTCTACAATGAGCAGTTCTTC. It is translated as CASSPRGLAEFYNEQFF.